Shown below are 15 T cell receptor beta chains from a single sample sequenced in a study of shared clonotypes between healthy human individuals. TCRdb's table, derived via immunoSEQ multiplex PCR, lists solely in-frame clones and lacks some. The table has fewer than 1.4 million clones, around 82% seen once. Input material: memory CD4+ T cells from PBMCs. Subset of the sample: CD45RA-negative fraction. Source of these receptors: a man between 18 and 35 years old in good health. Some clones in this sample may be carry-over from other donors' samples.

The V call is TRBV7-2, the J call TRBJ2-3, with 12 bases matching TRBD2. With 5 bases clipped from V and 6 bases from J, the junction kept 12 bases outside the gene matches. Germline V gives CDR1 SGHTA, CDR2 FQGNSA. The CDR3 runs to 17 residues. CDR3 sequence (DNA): TGTGCCAGCAGCCCGACCACTCTAGCGGGAGGGCGCGATACGCAGTATTTT. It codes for CASSPTTLAGGRDTQYF.

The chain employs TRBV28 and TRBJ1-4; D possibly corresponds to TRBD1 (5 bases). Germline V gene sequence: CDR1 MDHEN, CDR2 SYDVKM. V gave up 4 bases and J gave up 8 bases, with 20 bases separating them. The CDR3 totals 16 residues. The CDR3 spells CASSSSTGTEGEKLFF. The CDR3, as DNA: TGTGCCAGCAGTTCATCCACCGGGACCGAGGGAGAAAAACTGTTTTTT.

In nucleotides, the CDR3 is TGTGCCAGCTCACCAAGTCCTGAATATGGCTACACCTTC. Amino acids: CASSPSPEYGYTF. This chain links TRBV18 with TRBJ1-2; D call uncertain. CDR3 length: 13 residues. Trimming took off 2 bases at V and 5 bases at J, with 9 bases between the two ends. The germline CDR1 and CDR2 sequences are KGHSH and LQKENI.

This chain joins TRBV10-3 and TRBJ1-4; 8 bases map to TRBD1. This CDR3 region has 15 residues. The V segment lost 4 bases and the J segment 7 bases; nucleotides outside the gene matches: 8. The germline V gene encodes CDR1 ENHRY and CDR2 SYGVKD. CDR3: CAISGGTGVGEKLFF. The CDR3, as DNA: TGTGCCATCAGTGGGGGGACAGGTGTAGGTGAAAAACTGTTTTTT.

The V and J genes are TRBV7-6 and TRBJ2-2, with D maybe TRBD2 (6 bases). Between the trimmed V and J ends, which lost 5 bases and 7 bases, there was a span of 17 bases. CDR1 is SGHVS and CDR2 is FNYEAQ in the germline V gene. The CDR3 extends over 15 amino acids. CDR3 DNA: TGTGCCAGCAGCCCACAAGGACTAAGGAACGGGGAGCTGTTTTTT. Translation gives CASSPQGLRNGELFF.

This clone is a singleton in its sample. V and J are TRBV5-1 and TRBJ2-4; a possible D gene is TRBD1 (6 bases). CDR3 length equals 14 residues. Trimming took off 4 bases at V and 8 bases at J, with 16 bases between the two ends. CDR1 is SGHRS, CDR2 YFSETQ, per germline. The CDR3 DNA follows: TGCGCCAGCAGCGGCAGGGGTGGGCCGGACATTCAGTACTTC. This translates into CASSGRGGPDIQYF.

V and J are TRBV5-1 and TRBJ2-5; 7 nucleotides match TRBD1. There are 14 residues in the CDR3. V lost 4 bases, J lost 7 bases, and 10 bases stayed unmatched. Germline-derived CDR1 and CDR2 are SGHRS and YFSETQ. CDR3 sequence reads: CASSLQTGPRTQYF. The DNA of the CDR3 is TGCGCCAGCAGCCTTCAGACAGGGCCCCGGACCCAGTACTTC.

The CDR3 coding sequence is TGTGCCAGCAGCCCCGGCAGGGGGCGCAGAACCGGGGAGCTGTTTTTT. This gives the protein CASSPGRGRRTGELFF. J is TRBJ2-2 and V is TRBV13; TRBD1 aligns across 8 bases. Germline V gene data show CDR1 as PRHDT and CDR2 as FYEKMQ (reference sequence). The CDR3 extends over 16 amino acids. Trimming removed 5 bases from V and 5 bases from J; junction bases left unmatched: 10.

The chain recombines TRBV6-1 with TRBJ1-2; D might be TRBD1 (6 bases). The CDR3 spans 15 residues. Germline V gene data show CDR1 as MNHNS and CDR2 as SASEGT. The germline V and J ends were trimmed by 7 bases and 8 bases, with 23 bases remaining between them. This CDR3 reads CASIFSYGGRGGYTF. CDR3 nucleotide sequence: TGTGCCAGCATCTTCTCCTACGGGGGGCGAGGGGGCTACACCTTC.

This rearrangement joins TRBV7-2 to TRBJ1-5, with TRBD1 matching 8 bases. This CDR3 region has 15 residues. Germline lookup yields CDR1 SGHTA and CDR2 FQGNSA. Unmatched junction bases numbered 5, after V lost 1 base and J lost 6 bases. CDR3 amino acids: CASSLVGQGVQPQHF. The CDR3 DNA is TGTGCCAGCAGCTTAGTCGGACAGGGTGTTCAGCCCCAGCATTTT.

The DNA for the CDR3 is TGTGCCAGCAGTAGTGACAGGGCGGGACAGCCCCAGCATTTT. Translated, it gives CASSSDRAGQPQHF. This sequence joins TRBV6-5 and TRBJ1-5; 7 bases align to TRBD1. The junction had 8 bases not matched to a gene; V was cut back by 5 bases and J by 7 bases. Germline lookup yields CDR1 MNHEY and CDR2 SVGAGI. CDR3 length: 14 amino acids.

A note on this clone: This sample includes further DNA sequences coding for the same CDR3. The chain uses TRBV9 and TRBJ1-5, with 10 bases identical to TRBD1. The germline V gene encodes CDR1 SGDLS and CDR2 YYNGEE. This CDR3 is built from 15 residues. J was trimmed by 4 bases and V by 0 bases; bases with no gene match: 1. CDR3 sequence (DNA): TGTGCCAGCAGCGTAGGACAGGGGGCTAATCAGCCCCAGCATTTT. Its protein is CASSVGQGANQPQHF.

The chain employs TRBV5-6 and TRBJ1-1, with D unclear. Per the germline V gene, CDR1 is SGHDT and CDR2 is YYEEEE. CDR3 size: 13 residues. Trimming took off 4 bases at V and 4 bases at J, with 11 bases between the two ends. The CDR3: CASSPRRRTEAFF. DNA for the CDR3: TGTGCCAGCAGCCCCAGGCGTCGCACTGAAGCTTTCTTT.

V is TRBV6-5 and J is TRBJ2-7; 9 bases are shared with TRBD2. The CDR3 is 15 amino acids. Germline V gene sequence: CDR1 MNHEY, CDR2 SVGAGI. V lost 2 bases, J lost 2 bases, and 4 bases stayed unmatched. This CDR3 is CASSYSGGPPYEQYF. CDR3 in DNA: TGTGCCAGCAGTTACAGCGGGGGGCCTCCCTACGAGCAGTACTTC.

CDR3 sequence: CASSGGRGGQETQYF. CDR3 DNA sequence: TGTGCCAGCAGCGGCGGTAGGGGAGGCCAAGAGACCCAGTACTTC. The chain couples TRBV11-2 to TRBJ2-5, with a weak D call TRBD2 (6 bases). Deletions cut 5 bases from V and 1 base from J, with 14 bases between. This CDR3 spans 15 amino acids. Germline V gene sequence: CDR1 SGHAT, CDR2 FQNNGV. The entire variable domain, with the rest obtained from reference TRBV11-2 and TRBJ2-5, is as follows: EAGVAQSPRYKIIEKRQSVAFWCNPISGHATLYWYQQILGQGPKLLIQFQNNGVVDDSQLPKDRFSAERLKGVDSTLKIQPAKLEDSAVYLCASSGGRGGQETQYFGPGTRLLVL.